The source of this T cell receptor (beta chain) is a study of shared clonotypes between healthy human individuals. Study details: Researchers drew samples from two women and a few men aged 18 to 49. General study results and limits: Deeper or shallower sequencing was expected to change how clonotypes are shared among donors.

Comments on this clone: Its antigen is unidentified.

The CDR3 runs 16 residues. Per the germline V gene, CDR1 is SGHTA and CDR2 is FQGTGA. V gave up 0 bases and J gave up 3 bases, with 12 bases separating them. At deep level, the assay was performed. Using immunoSEQ multiplex PCR, the repertoire was profiled, and TCRdb retains in-frame clones only, with some absent. The data contain about 480,000 clones, 75% to 85% of them singletons. The chain uses TRBV7-3 and TRBJ2-1, with D perhaps matching TRBD2 (6 bases). The sequence was collected from a middle-aged woman in good health. Some clones in this sample may be carry-over from other donors' samples. The sequencing sample was made of PBMCs. CDR3 protein: CASSLTPPGVYNEQFF. CDR3 bases: TGTGCCAGCAGCTTAACCCCCCCGGGGGTCTACAATGAGCAGTTCTTC.